A single T cell receptor (beta chain) is shown here with its context. Repertoires were generated with immunoSEQ multiplex PCR, while TCRdb's copy carries only in-frame clones and drops some. Here the sample spans about 250,000 clones, nearly 95% being singletons. Seattle patient enrollment occurred during active infection, with longitudinal follow-up thereafter. The sample originates from a study of blood T cell repertoires in COVID-19. The source of this sequence is a man younger than 45 with COVID-19, enrolled during active disease. Sequencing was performed on peripheral blood.

CDR3 protein: CASSQGRGGELFF. In DNA, the CDR3 is TGTGCCAGCAGCCAAGGCCGGGGCGGGGAGCTGTTTTTT. The rearrangement joins TRBV14 to TRBJ2-2; a possible D gene is TRBD2 (5 bases). The CDR3 contains 13 residues. In germline, CDR1 is SGHDN, CDR2 FVKESK. Trimming removed 1 base at V and 7 bases at J, with 7 bases between.